The present T cell receptor beta chain was sequenced within a study of blood T cell repertoires in COVID-19. Study at large: From the United States, Italy and Spain came samples of acute and convalescent COVID-19.

Germline CDR1 is SGHRS and CDR2 is YFSETQ. The J segment lost 6 bases and the V segment lost 0 bases, leaving 4 bases of the junction unmatched. This CDR3 has 15 amino acids. While infection was still active, Seattle patients were enrolled and then followed longitudinally. Authors' data handling: Researchers report that nucleated cell counts were estimated from reference gene primer amplification. Libraries were prepared by immunoSEQ multiplex PCR; TCRdb keeps only in-frame clonotypes and omits some of them. Clone size and the V and J calls come from that table; the DNA yielded D and trimming. The table shows tens of thousands of clones, with more than 90% occurring only once.

This sequence joins TRBV5-1 and TRBJ2-3; 10 bases match TRBD2. The sequence derives from a man aged 45-65 years with COVID-19, enrolled during active disease. Sequences were obtained from peripheral blood. CDR3 sequence: CASSLESGGADTQYF. CDR3 nucleotide sequence: TGCGCCAGCAGCTTGGAAAGCGGGGGGGCGGATACGCAGTATTTT.